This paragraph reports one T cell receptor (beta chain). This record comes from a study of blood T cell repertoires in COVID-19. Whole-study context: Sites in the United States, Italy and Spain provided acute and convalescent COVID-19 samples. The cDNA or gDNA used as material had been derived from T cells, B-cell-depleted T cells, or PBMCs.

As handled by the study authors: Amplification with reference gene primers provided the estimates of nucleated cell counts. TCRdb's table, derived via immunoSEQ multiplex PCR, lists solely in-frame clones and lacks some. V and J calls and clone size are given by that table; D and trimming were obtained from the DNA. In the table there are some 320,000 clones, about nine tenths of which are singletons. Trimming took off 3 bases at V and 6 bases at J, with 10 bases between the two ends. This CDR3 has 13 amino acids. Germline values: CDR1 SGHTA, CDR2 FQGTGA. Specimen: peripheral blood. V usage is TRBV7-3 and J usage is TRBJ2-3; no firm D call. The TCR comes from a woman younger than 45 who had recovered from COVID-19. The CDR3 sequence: CASSFLGPDTQYF. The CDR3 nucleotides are TGTGCCAGCAGCTTTCTAGGTCCGGATACGCAGTATTTT.